Following are 10 T cell receptor beta chains from one sample sequenced in a study of beta chain features in type 1 diabetes. Isolated RNA was reverse transcribed in full, so expressed TCRB transcripts were sequenced. Some clones are missing from TCRdb's copy, which holds only in-frame ones; the method was immunoSEQ multiplex PCR. In the table there are about 620,000 clones, roughly 16% of which are singletons. The sequenced sample consisted of naive CD4+ T cells from blood. These receptors all come from a man aged 18-30 years in good health.

V usage is TRBV5-1 and J usage is TRBJ1-1; D unclear. The CDR3 runs to 13 residues. Germline CDR1 is SGHRS and CDR2 is YFSETQ. Trimming pared 9 bases from V and 2 bases from J, leaving 14 bases between. This CDR3 reads CATKAEANTEAFF. The CDR3 DNA reads TGCGCCACTAAGGCTGAAGCTAACACTGAAGCTTTCTTT.

In its sample, this clone was seen a few times. This chain uses TRBV11-2 with TRBJ1-6; D may be TRBD1 (5 bases). The CDR3 extends over 14 amino acids. CDR1 SGHAT and CDR2 FQNNGV come from the germline V gene. Trimming took 1 base from V and 11 from J, leaving 12 bases between them. This CDR3 is CASSLALGPAPLHF. The CDR3, as DNA: TGTGCCAGCAGCTTAGCGCTGGGGCCGGCACCCCTCCACTTT.

V usage is TRBV5-4 and J usage is TRBJ2-5; D might be TRBD2 (6 bases). Germline V CDR1 and CDR2: SGHNT, YYREEE (reference sequence). V dropped 5 bases and J dropped 4 bases, with 15 bases sitting between them. The CDR3 consists of 14 residues. The CDR3 nucleotides read TGTGCCAGCAGGATGGAGGGGCGCCCAGAGACCCAGTACTTC. Protein product: CASRMEGRPETQYF.

This clone was detected a few times. J is TRBJ2-2 and V is TRBV4-1; 7 bases map to TRBD1. The CDR3 is 14 residues long. Germline assignment: CDR1 MGHRA and CDR2 YSYEKL. V lost 6 bases to trimming and J lost 0 bases; unmatched junction nucleotides: 1. CDR3 sequence: CASRGTANTGELFF. The CDR3, as DNA: TGCGCCAGCAGGGGGACAGCGAACACCGGGGAGCTGTTTTTT.

This clone was found a few times. The chain joins TRBV9 to TRBJ1-2; no definite D call. This CDR3 comprises 12 residues. CDR1 and CDR2 from the germline V gene are SGDLS and YYNGEE. V lost 2 bases and J lost 4, with 6 bases in between. The CDR3 loop is CASSVEPYGYTF. For the CDR3, the DNA is TGTGCCAGCAGCGTGGAGCCCTATGGCTACACCTTC.

A few counts support this clone. The rearrangement joins TRBV7-3 to TRBJ1-3, with 10 bases that match TRBD1. This CDR3 has 19 residues. Trimming cost V 5 bases and J 4 bases; bases outside gene matches: 17. Germline CDR1 is SGHTA and CDR2 is FQGTGA. The DNA of the CDR3 is TGTGCCAGCAGCCAAGGTCGGACAGGGGGATTGTCGAGAGGAAACACCATATATTTT. Protein: CASSQGRTGGLSRGNTIYF.

The V gene is TRBV4-1, the J gene TRBJ1-3; D may be TRBD1 (5 bases). Deletions cut 1 base from V and 3 bases from J, with 19 bases between. There are 18 residues in the CDR3. CDR1 is MGHRA and CDR2 is YSYEKL in the germline V gene. CDR3 bases: TGCGCCAGCAGCCAAGGGGACCCCTCAGCCTCCCTTGGAAACACCATATATTTT. As protein: CASSQGDPSASLGNTIYF.

The table lists this clone with a few counts. This CDR3 is CASSPSGTSYNEQFF. Written as DNA, the CDR3 is TGTGCCAGCAGTCCAAGCGGGACCTCCTACAATGAGCAGTTCTTC. The rearrangement links TRBV6-4 to TRBJ2-1, with TRBD2 matching 7 bases. This CDR3 is built from 15 residues. Germline-derived CDR1 and CDR2 are MRHNA and SNTAGT. V shed 5 bases and J 0 bases; nucleotides not matched to a gene: 4.

This clone was detected many times. The chain combines TRBV10-3 with TRBJ2-5, with D unclear. This CDR3 spans 12 amino acids. V shed 8 bases and J shed 1 base, with 8 bases lying between them. The germline V gene encodes CDR1 ENHRY and CDR2 SYGVKD. The CDR3 nucleotides read TGTGCCATCGGATGGACCCAAGAGACCCAGTACTTC. Protein sequence: CAIGWTQETQYF.

The chain combines TRBV18 with TRBJ1-1; no definite D call. Germline V lookup: CDR1 KGHSH, CDR2 LQKENI. The CDR3 covers 13 residues. V lost 1 base, J lost 7 bases, and 10 bases lay in between. The CDR3 nucleotides read TGTGCCAGCTCACCACGGGTGGAGCTTGAAGCTTTCTTT. Residues: CASSPRVELEAFF.